What follows is one T cell receptor (beta chain) and its context. Its antigen remains unknown. This sample was included in a study of CD8 T cells in ankylosing spondylitis. General study points: There was reportedly significant enrichment of clones that were disease-linked in matched ankylosing spondylitis synovial fluid.

This CDR3 comprises 16 residues. Germline CDR1 reads KGHDR; CDR2 reads SFDVKD. Germline trimming cut 5 bases from V and 1 base from J; bases unmatched to any gene: 7. TCRdb used MiXCR to reprocess the 5' RACE reads, holding one entry per CDR3 protein. The data show about 140,000 distinct CDR3 sequences, roughly 8% seen once. The sequence came from a male donor with ankylosing spondylitis. The chain has TRBV24-1 and TRBJ2-1, with TRBD2 matching over 7 bases. Material for sequencing was synovial fluid, either unsorted or a sorted T cell fraction (not recorded which). CDR3 sequence: CATSAVSGISYNEQFF. In DNA form, the CDR3 reads TGTGCCACCAGTGCGGTAAGCGGGATATCCTACAATGAGCAGTTCTTC.